This T cell receptor beta chain was recovered during a study of blood T cell repertoires in COVID-19 (dated by TCRdb to 2020 to 2022). Regarding the research as a whole: Samples covering the acute and convalescent phases of COVID-19 were provided by collaborators in the United States, Italy and Spain. A freely available public database, intended as a resource for researchers studying the immune response to SARS-CoV-2, is where the repertoires were released. The dataset comprised deeply sampled blood TCRbeta repertoires from subjects exposed to, actively infected with, or recovered from COVID-19. The prospective study material was composed of cDNA or gDNA derived from T cells, B-cell-depleted T cells, or PBMCs. A de-identified subject ID, COVID-19 status, age in years and sex were almost always included in the sample metadata. Samples came from the ongoing ImmuneRACE study (first 160 participants) plus 1,254 subjects from 6 global collaborators. HLA class I and class II types, where available, came from metadata supplied by the sample provider rather than from assay-based typing.

The research as a whole found: The quantity of clinical and demographic metadata differed by source and by participant and was supplied without curation.

This clone was counted once. The antigen this receptor binds is unknown. No base quality information exists; no much larger clone differs at one position. In Seattle, one collaborating source enrolled patients while the infection was active and tracked those patients longitudinally over the course of disease. Collaborating institutions collected whole blood in K2EDTA tubes following their own protocols. For TCRbeta analysis, collaborators shipped samples as frozen whole blood, isolated PBMCs, or DNA extracted from either of those sample types. TCRbeta CDR3 regions were amplified from genomic DNA by means of the immunoSEQ Assay, a bias-controlled multiplex PCR. The authors processed their data as follows. Nucleated cell counts per sample were estimated from amplification of reference gene primers within the assay. To quantify the absolute abundance of each unique TCRbeta CDR3 rearrangement, sequence reads were collapsed and filtered. Productive Simpson clonality was computed per sample as the square root of Simpson's diversity index over productive rearrangements. The immuneACCESS repertoire file appears here via TCRdb, limited to in-frame rearrangements. These files lack a portion of the clones; in checked studies, under half of the deficit traces to unresolved V genes, and the cause of the others is not known. The V and J calls and clone size were taken over from that table, and D and trimming were inferred from the DNA. The sample table records some 250,000 clones; around 84% of these occur just once. The ten largest clones add up to roughly 5% of the sample.

CDR1 and CDR2 are read off the germline V gene as MNHEY and SVGAGI. Spanning cysteine to phenylalanine, the CDR3 consists of 16 amino acids. Only the CDR3 DNA is retained, 48 bases long and in frame from the first base. From V the trimming removes 0 bases and from J it removes 6 bases, while the gene matches leave 7 bases of the junction unaccounted for. Input material: peripheral blood. The sequence links TRBV6-5 to TRBJ1-5; the junction holds 8 bases that match TRBD1. This sequence originates from a woman in her fifties or sixties with COVID-19, enrolled during active disease. Here the CDR3 is given as CASSYSIQGASQPQHF. The sequenced DNA: TGTGCCAGCAGTTACTCGATCCAGGGGGCTAGTCAGCCCCAGCATTTT.